The clone carrying this TCR beta chain was observed at least ten times. This record comes from a study of molecular identifiers for immune sequencing clone quantification. Trimming took 1 base from V and 0 from J, leaving 8 bases between them. From germline, CDR1 is MGHRA and CDR2 YSYEKL. The CDR3 is made up of 15 amino acids. Each library that profiled naive CD8 cells came from 20,000 to 1,000,000 sorted cells with 10%, 30% or 50% RNA. TCRdb re-called the PCR reads with MiXCR, one entry per CDR3 protein. The sample contains about 65,000 distinct CDR3 sequences, 15% to 20% of which appear only once. The sample taken for sequencing was naive CD8+ T cells from blood, with Jurkat cell RNA spiked in. Documented subset: FACS-sorted CD8+CD4-CCR7+CD45RA+ naive T cells. This receptor was obtained from a human donor in good health. Some libraries in this study had Jurkat cell RNA spiked in. The chain links TRBV4-1 to TRBJ2-3, with D possibly called TRBD1 or TRBD2 (5 bases each). Here the CDR3 reads CASSQAGRSTDTQYF. Here the CDR3 DNA reads TGCGCCAGCAGCCAAGCAGGGAGAAGCACAGATACGCAGTATTTT.